This T cell receptor (beta chain) was identified in a study of blood T cell repertoires in COVID-19. The CDR3 has 13 residues. Germline CDR1 is SGHRS and CDR2 is YFSETQ. The V end lost 0 bases, the J end lost 6 bases, and 4 bases lay between the germline ends. Original processing methods: Amplification with reference gene primers provided the estimates of nucleated cell counts. Sequenced by immunoSEQ multiplex PCR; TCRdb stores in-frame clones only, minus some. Clonal size and the V and J genes are those of that table, whereas D and trimming came from the DNA. The data contain 45,000 to 65,000 clones, approximately 84% of them singletons.

Input material: peripheral blood. The TCR originated in a man aged 60 to 75 with acute or convalescent COVID-19. V and J are TRBV5-1 and TRBJ1-6; no firm D call. Here the CDR3 reads CASSLDGNSPLHF. DNA for the CDR3: TGCGCCAGCAGCTTGGACGGTAATTCACCCCTCCACTTT.